This T cell receptor beta chain is from a study of OX40 agonist ivuxolimab in advanced cancers. The germline V and J ends were trimmed by 6 bases and 0 bases, with 15 bases remaining between them. CDR1 MGHRA and CDR2 YSYEKL come from the germline V gene. CDR3 length: 15 residues. This table comes from immunoSEQ multiplex PCR, and its TCRdb copy is limited to in-frame clones, with some not included. The repertoire includes 20,000 to 30,000 clones, 83% of them detected once, and 9% to 15% sits in the top ten. Source: CD4+ or CD8+ T cells sorted from blood, taken in a trial of the OX40 agonist ivuxolimab. The chain has TRBV4-1 and TRBJ2-7, with D maybe TRBD1 (5 bases). This TCR derives from an adult with an advanced solid tumor such as melanoma, head and neck, liver or kidney cancer. CDR3 sequence: CASSILDTASYEQYF. CDR3 nucleotides: TGCGCCAGCAGTATCCTGGACACGGCCTCCTACGAGCAGTACTTC.